One sample yielded the 25 T cell receptor beta chains listed below, sequenced in a study of identical twins. One entry per CDR3 protein, called by TCRdb with MiXCR from the 5' RACE reads. The sample includes around 960,000 distinct CDR3 sequences, roughly an eighth of them seen just once. The sample was also reused in another study, on yellow fever vaccine responses in identical twins.

The sequenced sample consisted of PBMCs. These receptors originate from a young woman in good health.

This clonotype was picked up a small number of times. This chain uses TRBV6-5 with TRBJ2-2, with D possibly being TRBD2 (6 bases). Germline lookup yields CDR1 MNHEY and CDR2 SVGAGI. There are 16 residues in the CDR3. Trimming took off 5 bases at V and 0 bases at J, with 13 bases between the two ends. CDR3 nucleotides: TGTGCCAGCAGTAACCGGGCGGGACCGAACACCGGGGAGCTGTTTTTT. Protein: CASSNRAGPNTGELFF.

The rearrangement joins TRBV11-2 to TRBJ2-1; 7 nucleotides agree with TRBD2. Germline CDR1 is SGHAT and CDR2 is FQNNGV. The CDR3 spans 17 residues. Trimming at V came to 3 bases and at J to 9 bases, leaving 17 bases not matched to a gene. CDR3 protein: CASSLVGGGGLGGEQFF. For the CDR3, the DNA is TGTGCCAGCAGCTTGGTCGGTGGGGGGGGTCTGGGTGGTGAGCAGTTCTTC. Supplemented by reference TRBV11-2 and TRBJ2-1, the full variable domain reads EAGVAQSPRYKIIEKRQSVAFWCNPISGHATLYWYQQILGQGPKLLIQFQNNGVVDDSQLPKDRFSAERLKGVDSTLKIQPAKLEDSAVYLCASSLVGGGGLGGEQFFGPGTRLTVL.

This clonotype was observed a handful of times. The rearrangement uses TRBV12-3 or TRBV12-4 and TRBJ2-3; TRBD2 agrees at 8 bases. The CDR3 sequence is 15 residues long. With 3 bases clipped from V and 3 bases from J, the junction kept 5 bases outside the gene matches. This chain's CDR3 is CASSFTLAGTDTQYF. The CDR3 nucleotides are TGTGCCAGCAGTTTCACATTAGCGGGAACAGATACGCAGTATTTT.

This rearrangement joins TRBV3-1 to TRBJ2-5, with a possible D match to TRBD2 (6 bases). With 3 bases removed from V and 5 bases from J, the gap between germline ends came to 10 bases. CDR3 length: 13 residues. Germline V gives CDR1 LGHDT, CDR2 YNNKEL (reference sequence). The CDR3 here is CASSHGGVETQYF. The CDR3 DNA reads as TGTGCCAGCAGCCACGGGGGTGTGGAGACCCAGTACTTC.

The chain joins TRBV7-9 to TRBJ2-1; 7 bases agree with TRBD2. The J segment lost 12 bases and the V segment lost 5 bases, leaving 13 bases of the junction unmatched. The CDR3 consists of 14 residues. The germline gives CDR1 SEHNR, CDR2 FQNEAQ (reference sequence). CDR3 DNA: TGTGCCAGCAGCATAGAGACTAGCACCAAAGGGCAGTTCTTC. It translates to CASSIETSTKGQFF. The variable domain in full, with the rest retrieved from reference TRBV7-9 and TRBJ2-1, is DTGVSQNPRHKITKRGQNVTFRCDPISEHNRLYWYRQTLGQGPEFLTYFQNEAQLEKSRLLSDRFSAERPKGSFSTLEIQRTEQGDSAMYLCASSIETSTKGQFFGPGTRLTVL.

Only a few counts were recorded for this clonotype. V usage is TRBV3-1 and J usage is TRBJ1-2; D ambiguous. Germline CDR1 and CDR2: LGHDT and YNNKEL (reference sequence). This CDR3 comprises 15 residues. The germline V and J ends were trimmed by 1 base and 0 bases, with 9 bases remaining between them. This CDR3 reads CASSQVSASNYGYTF. CDR3 nucleotides: TGTGCCAGCAGCCAAGTCTCGGCCTCTAACTATGGCTACACCTTC.

The chain uses TRBV10-3 and TRBJ2-7; TRBD2 might be the D (5 bases). Between the trimmed V and J ends, which lost 3 bases and 0 bases, there was a span of 15 bases. CDR1 is ENHRY and CDR2 is SYGVKD in the germline V gene. This CDR3 is built from 16 residues. The CDR3, as DNA: TGTGCCATCAGTGAACCAGATAACACTAGCTCCTACGAGCAGTACGTC. It translates to CAISEPDNTSSYEQYV.

This chain joins TRBV19 and TRBJ2-7; possible D gene TRBD2, 6 bases. V was clipped by 9 bases and J by 6 bases, with 15 bases between them. The length of the CDR3 is 12 residues. Germline V gene sequence: CDR1 LNHDA, CDR2 SQIVND (reference sequence). The CDR3 sequence is CASQDGGGEQYF. The CDR3 DNA reads as TGTGCCAGCCAAGACGGGGGAGGCGAGCAGTACTTC.

CDR3 protein: CASSRPDSPYGYTF. CDR3 DNA sequence: TGTGCCAGCAGCCGCCCGGACAGCCCCTATGGCTACACCTTC. The chain joins TRBV11-2 to TRBJ1-2; D is possibly TRBD1 (6 bases). The length of the CDR3 is 14 residues. The V end was cut by 5 bases, the J end by 4 bases, with 14 bases between. Germline V CDR1 and CDR2: SGHAT, FQNNGV.

This clonotype was counted a few times. The CDR3 DNA reads TGCGCCAGCAGTGAGGCAGACCACAATGAGCAGTTCTTC. Translation: CASSEADHNEQFF. The V gene is TRBV10-1, the J gene TRBJ2-1; D remains unclear. V dropped 2 bases and J dropped 5 bases, with 7 bases sitting between them. CDR3 length: 13 residues. The germline CDR1 and CDR2 sequences are WNHNN and SYGVQD (reference sequence).

In this sample, this clonotype turned up many times. The chain couples TRBV12-3 or TRBV12-4 to TRBJ2-7; D is ambiguous. The CDR3 runs 12 residues. V was clipped by 0 bases and J by 5 bases, with 5 bases between them. The CDR3 is CASSLASHEQYF. Here the CDR3 DNA reads TGTGCCAGCAGTTTAGCGAGCCACGAGCAGTACTTC.

This clonotype has a count of ten or more. The rearrangement links TRBV12-3 or TRBV12-4 to TRBJ2-3; 15 nucleotides match TRBD2. The CDR3 totals 15 residues. V lost 7 bases and J lost 7; bases outside the gene matches: 6. DNA of the CDR3: TGTGCCAGCAATGGACTAGCGGGAGGGGGAAATACGCAGTATTTT. Translating it yields CASNGLAGGGNTQYF.

The chain recombines TRBV5-1 with TRBJ2-7, with 8 positions matching TRBD1. This CDR3 has 14 residues. The ends lost 4 bases at V and 3 bases at J; junction bases unmatched: 6. Looked up from germline, CDR1 is SGHRS and CDR2 is YFSETQ. The CDR3 region has the DNA TGCGCCAGCAGCCCAGACGACAGGGGCTACGAGCAGTACTTC. Protein: CASSPDDRGYEQYF.

This clonotype was picked up a small number of times. The chain joins TRBV6-1 to TRBJ2-5, with 8 bases matching TRBD2. The length of the CDR3 is 13 residues. CDR1 is MNHNS, CDR2 SASEGT, per germline. V gave up 10 bases and J gave up 0 bases; unmatched junction bases: 4. The DNA of the CDR3 is TGTGCCACATCTAGCGGGTACCAAGAGACCCAGTACTTC. This codes for CATSSGYQETQYF.

CDR3 residues: CASSRTSGGRNTGELFF. The CDR3 DNA is TGTGCCAGCAGCAGGACTAGCGGGGGGCGGAACACCGGGGAGCTGTTTTTT. This rearrangement joins TRBV12-3 or TRBV12-4 to TRBJ2-2, with 14 bases fitting TRBD2. The CDR3 totals 17 residues. Trimming removed 6 bases from V and 1 base from J; junction bases left unmatched: 4.

This clonotype was detected ten times or more. V usage is TRBV10-3 and J usage is TRBJ1-2; TRBD1 matches at 9 bases. The CDR3 covers 16 residues. Germline trimming cut 3 bases from V and 4 bases from J; bases unmatched to any gene: 9. Per germline, CDR1 ENHRY and CDR2 SYGVKD. The CDR3, as DNA: TGTGCCATCAGTGACCTAAAGGACAGGGGCGGCTATGGCTACACCTTC. It yields the protein CAISDLKDRGGYGYTF.

This clonotype occurred a few times. This CDR3 reads CASSFKGRGNQPQHF. For the CDR3, the DNA is TGTGCCAGCAGTTTTAAGGGTAGGGGCAATCAGCCCCAGCATTTT. This chain links TRBV27 with TRBJ1-5; unclear D gene. The germline gives CDR1 MNHEY, CDR2 SMNVEV (reference sequence). The CDR3 runs to 15 residues. V was shortened by 3 bases and J by 2 bases, with 11 bases between the two germline ends.

This clonotype has just a few counts. This chain uses TRBV12-3 or TRBV12-4 with TRBJ2-2, with 8 bases aligning to TRBD2. This CDR3 is 16 amino acids long. The trim removed 7 bases at V and 0 bases at J, leaving 7 bases unmatched. The CDR3 DNA is TGTGCCAGCACCCCGGGAGGGCGACCGAACACCGGGGAGCTGTTTTTT. Amino acid sequence: CASTPGGRPNTGELFF.

The chain recombines TRBV3-1 with TRBJ2-1; 9 bases are a match to TRBD1. The J segment lost 1 base and the V segment lost 3 bases, leaving 4 bases of the junction unmatched. Germline CDR1 is LGHDT and CDR2 is YNNKEL (reference sequence). This CDR3 comprises 16 residues. CDR3: CASSQDRGESYNEQFF. The CDR3 DNA is TGTGCCAGCAGCCAGGACAGGGGTGAATCCTACAATGAGCAGTTCTTC.

This clonotype was seen a few times. The rearrangement links TRBV5-1 to TRBJ2-3; TRBD2 agrees at 11 bases. Trimming removed 0 bases from V and 8 bases from J; junction bases left unmatched: 5. Per the germline V gene, CDR1 is SGHRS and CDR2 is YFSETQ. The CDR3 is 15 amino acids. This chain's CDR3 is CASSLVLAGEGTQYF. The CDR3 DNA sequence: TGCGCCAGCAGCTTGGTACTAGCGGGAGAAGGTACGCAGTATTTT.

The genes are TRBV20-1 and TRBJ2-1, with 7 bases that match TRBD2. V trimming: 3 bases; J trimming: 7 bases; junction bases outside the gene matches: 9. Germline loops: CDR1 DFQATT, CDR2 SNEGSKA (reference sequence). This CDR3 contains 14 residues. Here the CDR3 reads CSARVREVGNEQFF. For the CDR3, the DNA is TGCAGTGCTAGGGTCCGGGAGGTTGGAAATGAGCAGTTCTTC.

This clonotype was recorded a few times. This chain links TRBV6-1 with TRBJ2-7, with a tentative D call TRBD2 (6 bases). CDR1 MNHNS and CDR2 SASEGT come from the germline V gene. The CDR3 loop spans 14 amino acids. V dropped 8 bases and J dropped 0 bases, with 14 bases sitting between them. CDR3 bases: TGTGCCAGCGCCGGGACTCCCAGCTCCTACGAGCAGTACGTC. It yields the protein CASAGTPSSYEQYV.

This clonotype has a handful of counts. The rearrangement links TRBV12-3 or TRBV12-4 to TRBJ2-3; D may be TRBD1 or TRBD2 (5 bases each). The CDR3 spans 16 residues. Trimming cost V 3 bases and J 2 bases, with 15 bases left between them. The CDR3 protein is CASSFGDRTHTDTQYF. The CDR3 DNA reads TGTGCCAGCAGTTTTGGGGACCGCACTCACACAGATACGCAGTATTTT.

This clonotype was seen a few times. This rearrangement joins TRBV2 to TRBJ2-4; D may match TRBD1 or TRBD2 (6 bases each). V was clipped by 8 bases and J by 8 bases, with 19 bases between them. Germline V lookup: CDR1 SNHLY, CDR2 FYNNEI. CDR3 length: 14 residues. The CDR3 here is CASGEGGQGHIQYF. CDR3 sequence (DNA): TGTGCCAGCGGGGAAGGGGGGCAGGGACACATTCAGTACTTC.

V is TRBV12-3 or TRBV12-4 and J is TRBJ2-3; no clear D gene. The V and J ends lost 2 bases and 7 bases respectively, with 13 bases between them. The CDR3 covers 14 residues. The CDR3 region has the DNA TGTGCCAGCAGTTTATCCCGATTGGAAAATACGCAGTATTTT. Its protein is CASSLSRLENTQYF.